Listed below are T cell receptor beta chains from one sample, sequenced in a study of T-cell reconstitution after alpha-beta-depleted transplantation in children. In TCRdb, the PCR reads were re-called with MiXCR into one record per CDR3 protein. The sample contains about 690,000 distinct CDR3 sequences, 16% of which appear only once. The sequences come from PBMCs from the stem cell graft donor, collected from the stem cell graft. The source of these receptors is a human donor who donated a stem cell graft to a child with acute myeloid leukemia. Both conserved end residues are part of each CDR3. Each record gives: D gene, J gene, V gene, clone size, CDR3 protein, CDR3 DNA. D genes are given only for firm matches. Clone size, where shown, is once, few, many, or a class for clones that have expanded.

. | TRBJ2-5 | TRBV7-2 | many | CASSLTTGSQETQYF | TGTGCCAGCAGCCTAACGACGGGATCCCAAGAGACCCAGTACTTC
. | TRBJ2-7 | TRBV12-3/TRBV12-4 | many | CASTMTSTGEQYF | TGTGCCAGCACCATGACCTCAACGGGAGAGCAGTACTTC
TRBD1 | TRBJ2-7 | TRBV7-9 | few | CASSLGTGYYEQYF | TGTGCCAGCAGCTTAGGGACAGGTTACTACGAGCAGTACTTC
. | TRBJ2-1 | TRBV20-1 | many | CSARFDSNEQFF | TGCAGTGCTAGATTTGACAGTAATGAGCAGTTCTTC
. | TRBJ2-3 | TRBV24-1 | . | CATSDLNQGSSTDTQYF | TGTGCCACCAGTGATTTAAACCAGGGTTCTAGCACAGATACGCAGTATTTT
. | TRBJ1-2 | TRBV5-1 | many | CASSPDRDNYGYTF | TGCGCCAGCAGCCCGGACAGAGATAACTATGGCTACACCTTC
. | TRBJ1-2 | TRBV6-5 | . | CASRTGSQGYTF | TGTGCCAGCAGAACAGGGTCGCAGGGCTACACCTTC
TRBD1 | TRBJ2-1 | TRBV20-1 | many | CSGDSYNEQFF | TGCAGTGGGGACAGTTACAATGAGCAGTTCTTC
TRBD2 | TRBJ2-5 | TRBV20-1 | many | CSAIKRGVPETQYF | TGCAGTGCAATTAAGCGGGGGGTTCCGGAGACCCAGTACTTC
. | TRBJ1-2 | TRBV7-9 | many | CASSPRANPNYGYTF | TGTGCCAGCAGCCCACGGGCCAATCCTAACTATGGCTACACCTTC
TRBD1 | TRBJ2-1 | TRBV5-1 | many | CASSVTGDSSYNEQFF | TGCGCCAGCAGCGTTACAGGGGATAGCTCCTACAATGAGCAGTTCTTC
. | TRBJ1-1 | TRBV9 | once | CASSPSPRGLDTGTAFF | TGTGCCAGCAGCCCCTCCCCTCGAGGACTGGATACCGGCACTGCTTTCTTT
. | TRBJ2-3 | TRBV6-5 | . | CASSYSKLTDAQYF | TGTGCCAGCAGTTACTCGAAGCTCACAGATGCGCAGTATTTT
. | TRBJ2-5 | TRBV7-2 | few | CASSLSGRGASGETQYF | TGTGCCAGCAGCTTAAGTGGGCGGGGCGCCTCGGGAGAGACCCAGTACTTC
. | TRBJ1-6 | TRBV6-5 | many | CASSSDRGAGNSPLHF | TGTGCCAGCAGTTCAGACCGGGGAGCGGGGAATTCACCCCTCCACTTT
TRBD1 | TRBJ1-6 | TRBV20-1 | . | CSAPWPGGNSPLHF | TGCAGTGCCCCCTGGCCAGGGGGTAATTCACCCCTCCACTTT
TRBD1 | TRBJ2-7 | TRBV6-4 | many | CASSDWTGGYEQYF | TGTGCCAGCAGTGACTGGACAGGGGGCTACGAGCAGTACTTC
. | TRBJ1-4 | TRBV20-1 | many | CSASPLQRATNEKLFF | TGCAGTGCTAGTCCCCTACAGAGAGCAACTAATGAAAAACTGTTTTTT
. | TRBJ2-5 | TRBV12-3/TRBV12-4 | few | CASKSLGEETQYF | TGTGCCAGCAAGAGTTTGGGGGAGGAGACCCAGTACTTC
TRBD2 | TRBJ2-2 | TRBV6-5 | few | CASSYYRGGSPGELFF | TGTGCCAGCAGTTACTACCGGGGGGGCAGTCCCGGGGAGCTGTTTTTT
. | TRBJ1-2 | TRBV7-8 | few | CASSLTLRGVNYGYTF | TGTGCCAGCAGCCTAACCCTCAGAGGAGTCAACTATGGCTACACCTTC
TRBD2 | TRBJ2-1 | TRBV10-3 | . | CAISGVTSSGGSSEQFF | TGTGCCATCAGTGGAGTCACCTCTAGCGGGGGTTCCAGTGAGCAGTTCTTC
. | TRBJ1-5 | TRBV20-1 | many | CSARGTVGSNQPQHF | TGCAGTGCTAGAGGTACCGTCGGAAGCAATCAGCCCCAGCATTTT
. | TRBJ2-3 | TRBV13 | few | CASSFGTTTDTQYF | TGTGCCAGCAGCTTCGGGACGACTACAGATACGCAGTATTTT
. | TRBJ1-6 | TRBV20-1 | many | CSASAGINSPLHF | TGCAGTGCTAGCGCGGGGATAAATTCACCCCTCCACTTT
TRBD1 | TRBJ2-6 | TRBV5-5 | few | CASSLRQGATGANVLTF | TGTGCCAGCAGCTTGCGACAGGGGGCCACTGGGGCCAACGTCCTGACTTTC
. | TRBJ2-7 | TRBV10-3 | many | CAISESTREQYF | TGTGCCATCAGTGAGTCGACCCGGGAGCAGTACTTC
. | TRBJ1-1 | TRBV12-3/TRBV12-4 | few | CASSRGGVSTEAFF | TGTGCCAGCAGCAGGGGAGGGGTAAGCACTGAAGCTTTCTTT
TRBD1 | TRBJ1-2 | TRBV29-1 | many | CSVDGQGWNGYTF | TGCAGCGTTGACGGACAGGGGTGGAATGGCTACACCTTC
. | TRBJ2-5 | TRBV5-6 | many | CASSPWSSLGQRQETQYF | TGTGCCAGCAGCCCATGGAGCTCATTAGGACAGAGACAAGAGACCCAGTACTTC
. | TRBJ1-5 | TRBV20-1 | many | CSARDPGAYNQPQHF | TGCAGTGCTAGAGATCCAGGGGCCTACAATCAGCCCCAGCATTTT
TRBD1 | TRBJ1-2 | TRBV5-1 | few | CASSPMTGGANYGYTF | TGCGCCAGCAGCCCCATGACAGGGGGGGCTAACTATGGCTACACCTTC
. | TRBJ2-1 | TRBV4-3 | few | CASSQPHLGSQQFF | TGCGCCAGCAGCCAACCCCACCTTGGGAGTCAGCAGTTCTTC
TRBD1 | TRBJ2-7 | TRBV5-1 | . | CASSRTDWTRDRHHEQYF | TGCGCCAGCAGCAGAACTGATTGGACCCGGGACAGGCACCACGAGCAGTACTTC
. | TRBJ2-6 | TRBV11-2 | few | CASSRRSTVAGANVLTF | TGTGCCAGCAGCCGACGCTCTACGGTAGCTGGGGCCAACGTCCTGACTTTC
TRBD1 | TRBJ1-2 | TRBV5-5 | . | CASSLETGSIGYTF | TGTGCCAGCAGCTTGGAGACAGGGTCTATAGGCTACACCTTC
. | TRBJ2-1 | TRBV9 | many | CASSVTGSPYNEQFF | TGTGCCAGCAGCGTCACAGGGTCACCCTACAATGAGCAGTTCTTC
. | TRBJ2-7 | TRBV11-3 | . | CASSQGPGEQYF | TGTGCCAGCAGCCAGGGGCCGGGCGAGCAGTACTTC
. | TRBJ2-7 | TRBV20-1 | few | CSARQGGWEQYF | TGCAGTGCTCGACAGGGAGGCTGGGAACAGTACTTC
. | TRBJ2-1 | TRBV11-3 | . | CASSPFRDIFYNEQFF | TGTGCCAGCAGCCCATTCCGGGACATCTTCTACAATGAGCAGTTCTTC
. | TRBJ2-7 | TRBV6-2/TRBV6-3 | . | CASSATGTSQQYF | TGTGCCAGCAGTGCCACGGGGACATCTCAGCAGTACTTC
. | TRBJ2-5 | TRBV12-3/TRBV12-4 | . | CASSSYRVRETQYF | TGTGCCAGCAGTTCTTACAGGGTGCGTGAGACCCAGTACTTC
TRBD2 | TRBJ2-7 | TRBV7-9 | many | CASSLALTSGSYEQYF | TGTGCCAGCAGCTTAGCCCTGACTAGCGGAAGCTACGAGCAGTACTTC
. | TRBJ2-3 | TRBV5-1 | . | CASSLARGSGTDTQYF | TGCGCCAGCAGCTTGGCGAGGGGGTCGGGCACAGATACGCAGTATTTT
TRBD1 | TRBJ2-2 | TRBV6-5 | . | CASSYSTGDTGELFF | TGTGCCAGCAGTTACTCGACAGGGGACACCGGGGAGCTGTTTTTT
. | TRBJ1-2 | TRBV20-1 | many | CSETPGQLYGYTF | TGCAGTGAAACACCGGGACAACTTTATGGCTACACCTTC
. | TRBJ2-1 | TRBV25-1 | . | CASRKGYNEQFF | TGTGCCAGCAGAAAGGGCTACAATGAGCAGTTCTTC
. | TRBJ1-1 | TRBV7-2 | few | CASSLAPRDTEAFF | TGTGCCAGCAGCTTAGCGCCCAGGGACACTGAAGCTTTCTTT